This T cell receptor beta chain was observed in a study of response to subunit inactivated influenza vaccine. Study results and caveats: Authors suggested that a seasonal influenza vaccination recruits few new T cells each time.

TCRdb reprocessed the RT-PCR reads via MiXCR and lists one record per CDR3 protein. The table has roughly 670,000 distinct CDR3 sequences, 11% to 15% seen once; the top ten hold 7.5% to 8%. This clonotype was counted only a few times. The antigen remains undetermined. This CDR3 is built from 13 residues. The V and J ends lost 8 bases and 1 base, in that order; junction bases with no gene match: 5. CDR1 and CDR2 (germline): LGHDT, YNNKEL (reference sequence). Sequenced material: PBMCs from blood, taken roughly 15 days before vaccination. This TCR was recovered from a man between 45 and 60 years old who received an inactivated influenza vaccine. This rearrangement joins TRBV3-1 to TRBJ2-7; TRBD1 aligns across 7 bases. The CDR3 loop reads CASGLQGSYEQYF. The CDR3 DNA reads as TGTGCCAGCGGTCTACAGGGGTCCTACGAGCAGTACTTC.